Given below is one T cell receptor (beta chain) in context. The time point was: baseline, week 1 (first vaccination visit). Treatment meaning: pre-vaccination baseline after standard-of-care therapy. This sample stems from a study of a mutant IDH1 vaccine in newly diagnosed glioma. The CDR3 is made up of 16 amino acids. V lost 3 bases, J lost 4 bases, and 7 bases stayed unmatched. Germline assignment: CDR1 SGDLS and CDR2 YYNGEE. Measured with immunoSEQ multiplex PCR; TCRdb has only the in-frame clones, and not every one. The sample records tens of thousands of clones, around 90% being singletons. The sample consisted of PBMCs, taken from a glioma patient treated with radiotherapy, temozolomide or both. The chain recombines TRBV9 with TRBJ2-2; 9 bases are a match to TRBD1. This TCR was sampled from a man aged 50-60 years with glioma. The CDR3 nucleotides read TGTGCCAGCAGCGCGCCGCGACAGGGGGTCACCGGGGAGCTGTTTTTT. Translation gives CASSAPRQGVTGELFF.